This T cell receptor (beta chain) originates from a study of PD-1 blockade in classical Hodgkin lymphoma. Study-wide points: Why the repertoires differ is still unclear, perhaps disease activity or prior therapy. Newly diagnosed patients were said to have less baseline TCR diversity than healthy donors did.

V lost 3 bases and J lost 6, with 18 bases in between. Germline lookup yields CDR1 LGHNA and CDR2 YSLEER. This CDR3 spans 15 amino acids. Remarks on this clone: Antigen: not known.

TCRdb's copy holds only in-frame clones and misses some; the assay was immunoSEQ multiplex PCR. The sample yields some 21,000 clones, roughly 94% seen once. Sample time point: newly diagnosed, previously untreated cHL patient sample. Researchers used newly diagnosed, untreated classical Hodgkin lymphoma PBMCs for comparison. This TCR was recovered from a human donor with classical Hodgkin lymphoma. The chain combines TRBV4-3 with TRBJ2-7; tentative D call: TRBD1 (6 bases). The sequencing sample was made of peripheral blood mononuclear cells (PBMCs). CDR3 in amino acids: CASSHRWGPPSEQYF. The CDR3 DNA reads TGCGCCAGCAGCCACCGGTGGGGGCCCCCCAGCGAGCAGTACTTC.